This T cell receptor beta chain originates from a study of human T cells and chemical hapten exposure. The CDR3 loop spans 12 amino acids. The V end was cut by 7 bases, the J end by 3 bases, with 10 bases between. Germline-derived CDR1 and CDR2 are SNHLY and FYNNEI. Separate cDNA molecules received unique molecular identifiers, which the library attached to them. TCRdb re-called the RACE reads with MiXCR, one entry per CDR3 protein. The profile covers a few hundred thousand distinct CDR3 sequences, with about 6.9% appearing a single time and around 5.8% taken by the ten largest. Described time point: patch test 2, 6 weeks after DPC sensitization. This sample's treatment: therapeutic diphenylcyclopropenone sensitization with weekly scalp DPC.

Here the sequenced sample was whole blood, taken in connection with sensitization to the hapten diphenylcyclopropenone (DPC). The sequence was obtained from a woman between 18 and 30 years old with alopecia areata. Some clones in this sample may be carry-over from other donors' samples. J is TRBJ2-7 and V is TRBV2, with D perhaps TRBD2 (5 bases). CDR3 bases: TGTGCCAGCAAGGCGGGCAGCTACGAGCAGTACTTC. It is translated as CASKAGSYEQYF.